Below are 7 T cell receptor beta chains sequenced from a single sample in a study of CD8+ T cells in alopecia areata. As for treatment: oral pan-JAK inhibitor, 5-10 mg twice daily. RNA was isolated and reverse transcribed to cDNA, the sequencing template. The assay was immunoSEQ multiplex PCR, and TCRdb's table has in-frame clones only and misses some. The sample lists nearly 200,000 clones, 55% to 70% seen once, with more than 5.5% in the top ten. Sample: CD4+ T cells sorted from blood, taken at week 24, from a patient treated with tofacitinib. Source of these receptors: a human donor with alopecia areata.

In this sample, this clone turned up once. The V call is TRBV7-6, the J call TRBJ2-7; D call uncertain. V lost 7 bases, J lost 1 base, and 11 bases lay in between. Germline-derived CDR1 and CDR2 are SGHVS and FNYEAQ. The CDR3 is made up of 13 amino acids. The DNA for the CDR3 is TGTGCCAGCACCCCGCTGGGTTCCTACGAGCAGTACTTC. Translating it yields CASTPLGSYEQYF.

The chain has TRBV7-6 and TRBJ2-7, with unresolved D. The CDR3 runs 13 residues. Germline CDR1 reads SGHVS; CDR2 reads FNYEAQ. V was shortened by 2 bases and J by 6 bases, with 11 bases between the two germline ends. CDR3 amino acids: CASSLTAASEQYF. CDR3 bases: TGTGCCAGCAGCTTAACCGCCGCAAGCGAGCAGTACTTC.

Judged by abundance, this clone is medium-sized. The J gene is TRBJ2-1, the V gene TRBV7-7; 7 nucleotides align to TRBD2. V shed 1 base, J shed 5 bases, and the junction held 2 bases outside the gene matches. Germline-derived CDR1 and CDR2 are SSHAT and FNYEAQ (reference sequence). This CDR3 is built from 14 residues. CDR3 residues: CASSLDREDNEQFF. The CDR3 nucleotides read TGTGCCAGCAGCTTAGATCGGGAGGACAATGAGCAGTTCTTC.

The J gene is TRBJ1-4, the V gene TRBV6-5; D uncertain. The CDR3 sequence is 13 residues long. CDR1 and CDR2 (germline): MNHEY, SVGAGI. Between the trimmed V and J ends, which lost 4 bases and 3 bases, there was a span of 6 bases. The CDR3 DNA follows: TGTGCCAGCAGTTTGGTGTCTAATGAAAAACTGTTTTTT. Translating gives CASSLVSNEKLFF.

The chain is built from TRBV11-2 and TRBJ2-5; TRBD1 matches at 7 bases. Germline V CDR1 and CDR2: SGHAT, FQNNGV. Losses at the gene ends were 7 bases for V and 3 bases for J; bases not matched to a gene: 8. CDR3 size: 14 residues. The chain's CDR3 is CASKPGQGEETQYF. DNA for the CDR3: TGTGCCAGCAAACCAGGTCAGGGGGAAGAGACCCAGTACTTC. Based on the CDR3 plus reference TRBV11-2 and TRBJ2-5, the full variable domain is EAGVAQSPRYKIIEKRQSVAFWCNPISGHATLYWYQQILGQGPKLLIQFQNNGVVDDSQLPKDRFSAERLKGVDSTLKIQPAKLEDSAVYLCASKPGQGEETQYFGPGTRLLVL.

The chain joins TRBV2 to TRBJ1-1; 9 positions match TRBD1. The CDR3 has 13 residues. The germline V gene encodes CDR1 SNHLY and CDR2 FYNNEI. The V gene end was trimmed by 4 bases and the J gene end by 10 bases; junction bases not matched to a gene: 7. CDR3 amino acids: CASSVRQGVRAFF. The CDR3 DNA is TGTGCCAGCAGTGTTCGACAGGGGGTCAGAGCTTTCTTT.

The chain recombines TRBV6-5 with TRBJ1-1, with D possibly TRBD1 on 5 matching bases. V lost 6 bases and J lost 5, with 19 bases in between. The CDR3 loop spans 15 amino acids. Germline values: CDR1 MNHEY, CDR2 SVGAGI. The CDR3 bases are TGTGCCAGCAGCTACGGTGGCAGGGCTGTGACTGAAGCTTTCTTT. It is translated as CASSYGGRAVTEAFF.